What follows is one T cell receptor beta chain and its context. Its antigen remains unknown. For the second PCR, which ran for 7 to 11 cycles, a sample-barcoded 5' primer and a J-beta primer mix were used. In TCRdb, the 5' RACE reads were re-called with MiXCR into one record per CDR3 protein. Of fewer than 2,000,000 distinct CDR3 sequences in the sample, almost 35% were seen once. The source of the sample is a study of blood T cells in healthy people across ages. The study, taken as a whole, reports: Long-lived and aged donors differed, with more naive CD4+ cells and higher diversity in the long-lived. Unsorted PBMC material precluded a definitive naive versus antigen-experienced comparison.

The germline V gene has CDR1 MGHDK and CDR2 SYGVNS. V was cut by 2 bases and J by 9 bases, with 5 bases left in between. The CDR3 has 11 amino acids. Each donor was a healthy Caucasian individual from Russia, aged about 6 to 100. The sample consisted of blood. The V and J genes are TRBV25-1 and TRBJ2-1; the D is unclear. This TCR was recovered from a woman aged 30 to 39 in good health. The chain's CDR3 is CASSEGTEQFF. CDR3 nucleotides: TGTGCCAGCAGTGAAGGAACTGAGCAGTTCTTC.